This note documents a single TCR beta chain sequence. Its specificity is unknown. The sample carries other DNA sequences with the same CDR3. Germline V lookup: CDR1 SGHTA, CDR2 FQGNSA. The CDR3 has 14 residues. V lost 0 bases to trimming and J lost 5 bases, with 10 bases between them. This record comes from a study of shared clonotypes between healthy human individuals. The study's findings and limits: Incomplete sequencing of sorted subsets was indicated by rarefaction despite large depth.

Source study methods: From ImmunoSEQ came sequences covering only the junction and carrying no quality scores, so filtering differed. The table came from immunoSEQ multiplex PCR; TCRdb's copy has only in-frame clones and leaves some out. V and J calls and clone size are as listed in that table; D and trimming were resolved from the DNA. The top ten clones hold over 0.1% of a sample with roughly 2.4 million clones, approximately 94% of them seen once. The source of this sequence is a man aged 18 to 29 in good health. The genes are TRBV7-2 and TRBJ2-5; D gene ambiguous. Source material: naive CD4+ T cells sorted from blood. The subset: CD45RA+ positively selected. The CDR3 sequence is CASSLALSQETQYF. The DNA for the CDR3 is TGTGCCAGCAGCTTAGCGCTTAGCCAGGAGACCCAGTACTTC.